This record looks at one T cell receptor (beta chain) sequence and its context. Following RNA extraction, reverse transcription yielded cDNA that acted as the sequencing template. Produced via immunoSEQ multiplex PCR; TCRdb's table is partial and in-frame only. The sample shows roughly 220,000 clones, around 66% of them seen only once. This sample's treatment: oral pan-JAK inhibitor, 5-10 mg twice daily. This CDR3 has 13 amino acids. The germline gives CDR1 MNHEY, CDR2 SVGAGI. V was pared by 5 bases and J by 4 bases, with 12 bases between. This sample is part of a study of CD8+ T cells in alopecia areata.

The receptor's source is a human donor with alopecia areata. Sequenced here: CD4+ T cells sorted from blood, sampled around week 46, from a patient treated with tofacitinib. The genes are TRBV6-5 and TRBJ2-7; the D gene is possibly TRBD1 (6 bases). DNA for the CDR3: TGTGCCAGCAGTAGAAGACAGGATTACGAGCAGTACTTC. Translation gives CASSRRQDYEQYF.